This TCR beta chain stems from a study of naive and memory T cell subsets listed by TCRdb under 2017. Describing the broader study: In the figure summarizing the skin biopsy and whole blood samples, 10 or so blood donors, 7 tuberculin skin test biopsies and 3 saline control biopsies were reported. Skin biopsies were taken from tuberculin skin test sites or from saline-injected control sites and were processed for RNA extraction as described before. PCR2 was typically performed as a SYBR Green qPCR that was stopped at a set threshold, although end-point PCR (about 6 cycles) could be used instead for low-input samples. Findings and caveats that apply to the study as a whole: TCR sequences were reportedly recovered from both types of skin biopsy, with far more TCRs being found at tuberculin skin test sites. The RNA-based method was acknowledged as potentially sensitive to TCR transcript changes with T cell activation and differentiation. The paper did not give details of skin biopsy collection and RNA processing, instead referencing earlier studies for those details. Higher TCR numbers at tuberculin skin test sites were interpreted as T cell infiltration of a delayed type IV hypersensitivity reaction.

The treatment or condition label of this sample denotes: skin biopsy from PPD injection site in Mantoux-positive individual. The study described a robust, sensitive protocol for amplifying, sequencing and analyzing TCRs, using 3' ligation of a UMI-containing oligonucleotide to TCR cDNA. Tuberculin skin test biopsies were obtained from sites injected with PPD in individuals who had a positive Mantoux test. Before reverse transcription, total RNA that had not been cell sorted was treated with RQ1 DNase, with a target input of 1 to 1000 ng. To check how robust the pipeline was in samples where T cells make up a minority population, libraries were built from skin biopsies and whole blood. A word on this clonotype: Its antigen specificity is not known. No base quality values were provided; no much bigger clone lies one nucleotide off.

Spanning cysteine to phenylalanine, the CDR3 consists of 17 amino acids. The entry retains the CDR3 DNA only, 51 bases that are in frame from base 1. CDR1 and CDR2 are drawn from the germline V gene (reference sequence): LNHDA, SQIVND. Between the V and J ends, shortened by 1 base and 0 bases respectively, the junction contains 12 bases. The library was produced with UMI-ligation and nested PCR. The ligated cDNA was amplified by four rounds of PCR, in which nested alpha and beta constant region primers were used together with the SP2 primer. TCR RNA was reverse transcribed with SuperScript IV using alpha and beta constant region primers for the blood and skin samples. T4 RNA ligase 1 was used to ligate an oligonucleotide containing the Illumina SP2 primer and a UMI to the 3' end of the cDNA. The 12-nucleotide UMI was composed of two random hexamers separated by an eight-base spacer, which was included to prevent hairpin formation. From the second PCR onward, the TCR alpha and beta chain libraries were handled separately, and dual indexing was used for multiplexing. After pooling, the indexed libraries were analyzed by capillary electrophoresis and sequenced on either an Illumina MiSeq or NextSeq. Libraries were spiked with PhiX DNA at about 4.5-7.5% so that base diversity was increased and cluster recognition was improved. The authors' analysis ran thus. Demultiplexor pulled UMIs out of read 2, joined the UMIs with the TCR sequence from read 1, and separated reads according to sample indices. Decombinator identified V and J genes and V-J junctions and gave each TCR a five-part identifier that included V and J deletions. Collapsinator relied on UMIs to correct both sequencing errors and PCR amplification heterogeneity, producing a UMI-based abundance for each TCR. CDR3Translator converted identifiers to nucleotide sequence, translated to amino acids, and extracted CDR3 regions using terminal motifs. After normalization to the amount of input RNA, the error-corrected alpha and beta TCR counts from blood and from skin were compared. The public reads were quality trimmed at Q25 with fastp and then assembled into clones with MiXCR by TCRdb, keeping productive beta chains. Every distinct CDR3 protein forms one entry, paired with its most common genes and DNA. TCRdb, not the original authors, processed these V and J calls. Recorded for this sample are approximately 21,000 distinct CDR3 sequences; around 6% of them occurred a single time. Of the sample, roughly 6.1% is held by the ten largest clones.

The sequence came from an adult in good health. The starting material was skin, obtained from a tuberculin skin test site. This chain joins TRBV19 to TRBJ2-2, with the D segment identity uncertain. CDR3 sequence: CASSIGGLQTNTGELFF. The bases are TGTGCCAGTAGTATAGGAGGATTACAAACGAACACCGGGGAGCTGTTTTTT.